Below, 31 T cell receptor beta chains from the same sample are listed, as sequenced in a study of T cells and Merkel cell carcinoma outcomes (dated by TCRdb to 2020 to 2022). Libraries were built with the immunoSEQ multiplex PCR assay. The immuneACCESS repertoire file appears here via TCRdb, limited to in-frame rearrangements. These files lack a portion of the clones; in checked studies, under half of the deficit traces to unresolved V genes, and the cause of the others is not known. In this sample the table shows about 10,000 clones, roughly 84% of which occur a single time. The ten largest clones represent 2% to 2.5% of the sample. The sample taken for sequencing was tumor tissue from Merkel cell carcinoma. The source of these receptors is a human donor with Merkel cell carcinoma.

This clone was found a few times. The chain joins TRBV28 to TRBJ1-5, with 9 bases aligning to TRBD1. Germline CDR1 and CDR2: MDHEN and SYDVKM. Losses at the gene ends were 7 bases for V and 5 bases for J; bases not matched to a gene: 9. The CDR3 is made up of 15 amino acids. The DNA of the CDR3 is TGTGCCAGCACCGGGACAGGGAGTGTTTATCAGCCCCAGCATTTT. It encodes CASTGTGSVYQPQHF.

V usage is TRBV6-5 and J usage is TRBJ1-6; TRBD1 agrees at 11 bases. Germline CDR1 MNHEY, CDR2 SVGAGI. CDR3 size: 16 residues. The V gene end was trimmed by 3 bases and the J gene end by 10 bases; junction bases not matched to a gene: 8. The CDR3 nucleotides read TGTGCCAGCAGTTATGGGACAGGGGGAAAGGGCTCACCCCTCCACTTT. Protein sequence: CASSYGTGGKGSPLHF.

This clone was recorded only once. V usage is TRBV18 and J usage is TRBJ2-5; TRBD1 aligns across 9 bases. This CDR3 is 16 amino acids long. Germline CDR1 is KGHSH and CDR2 is LQKENI. V dropped 6 bases and J dropped 1; count of bases not matched to a gene: 9. In nucleotides, the CDR3 is TGTGCCAGCTCTCCTGGGGACAGGGCCCTCCAAGAGACCCAGTACTTC. Its translation is CASSPGDRALQETQYF.

The rearrangement joins TRBV5-5 to TRBJ1-2; D possibly corresponds to TRBD1 (5 bases). Trimming removed 0 bases at V and 5 bases at J, with 8 bases between. The V gene's germline CDR1 is SGHKS and CDR2 YYEKEE (reference sequence). The CDR3 length is 13 residues. The CDR3 protein is CASSLGQLYGYTF. The CDR3 region has the DNA TGTGCCAGCAGCTTGGGACAGCTGTATGGCTACACCTTC. Complete variable domain (other parts from reference TRBV5-5 and TRBJ1-2): DAGVTQSPTHLIKTRGQQVTLRCSPISGHKSVSWYQQVLGQGPQFIFQYYEKEERGRGNFPDRFSARQFPNYSSELNVNALLLGDSALYLCASSLGQLYGYTFGSGTRLTVV.

The genes are TRBV18 and TRBJ2-1; 9 positions agree with TRBD2. Germline trimming cut 6 bases from V and 3 bases from J; bases unmatched to any gene: 6. This CDR3 spans 15 amino acids. Germline lookup yields CDR1 KGHSH and CDR2 LQKENI. Here the CDR3 reads CASSRGLADYNEQFF. The CDR3 DNA is TGTGCCAGCTCCCGGGGACTAGCTGACTACAATGAGCAGTTCTTC.

This clone was observed a few times. The chain has TRBV15 and TRBJ1-1; perhaps TRBD1 as D (5 bases). Trimming removed 4 bases from V and 5 bases from J, with 8 bases in between. Per germline, CDR1 LNHNV and CDR2 YYDKDF (reference sequence). CDR3 length equals 12 residues. The CDR3 DNA is TGTGCCACCAGCATTCAGGGTACTGAAGCTTTCTTT. Translated, it gives CATSIQGTEAFF. The full variable domain, completed using reference TRBV15 and TRBJ1-1, is DAMVIQNPRYQVTQFGKPVTLSCSQTLNHNVMYWYQQKSSQAPKLLFHYYDKDFNNEADTPDNFQSRRPNTSFCFLDIRSPGLGDTAMYLCATSIQGTEAFFGQGTRLTVV.

This chain links TRBV6-4 with TRBJ1-6, with 10 bases aligning to TRBD1. Germline CDR1 and CDR2: MRHNA and SNTAGT. V shed 6 bases and J 9 bases; nucleotides not matched to a gene: 5. There are 14 residues in the CDR3. This CDR3 reads CASSPTGGVSPLHF. CDR3 coding DNA: TGTGCCAGCAGCCCGACAGGGGGCGTTTCACCCCTCCACTTT.

The rearrangement joins TRBV20-1 to TRBJ1-5; D is unclear. The CDR3 loop spans 11 amino acids. V was trimmed by 6 bases and J by 2 bases, leaving 5 bases between them. CDR1 DFQATT and CDR2 SNEGSKA come from the germline V gene (reference sequence). CDR3 residues: CSAFGNQPQHF. DNA of the CDR3: TGCAGTGCCTTTGGCAATCAGCCCCAGCATTTT.

Here the CDR3 reads CAWIPPTGETEAFF. The CDR3 DNA follows: TGTGCCTGGATCCCTCCGACAGGGGAGACTGAAGCTTTCTTT. This rearrangement joins TRBV30 to TRBJ1-1; 8 nucleotides match TRBD1. The V gene's germline CDR1 is GTSNPN and CDR2 SVGIG (reference sequence). This CDR3 is built from 14 residues. J lost 5 bases, V lost 4 bases, and 9 bases had no gene match.

This clone is labeled as large. J is TRBJ1-1 and V is TRBV5-7; D call uncertain. TRBV5-7 is an ORF, and what it does is uncertain. The CDR3 is 15 amino acids. With 5 bases removed from V and 0 bases from J, the gap between germline ends came to 14 bases. In DNA, the CDR3 is TGTGCCAGCAGGATTGGGGAAGGGATGAACACTGAAGCTTTCTTT. Amino acids: CASRIGEGMNTEAFF.

V gene TRBV7-9 combines with J gene TRBJ2-3, with a weak D call TRBD2 (6 bases). Trimming cost V 5 bases and J 2 bases, with 14 bases left between them. Germline V lookup: CDR1 SEHNR, CDR2 FQNEAQ (reference sequence). The CDR3 extends over 15 amino acids. The CDR3, as DNA: TGTGCCAGCAGCGGCCCCTGGCGGGACACAGATACGCAGTATTTT. Translated: CASSGPWRDTDTQYF.

The chain carries TRBV4-2 and TRBJ2-2; TRBD2 agrees at 12 bases. The CDR3 contains 16 residues. V lost 4 bases and J lost 3; bases outside the gene matches: 3. Per germline, CDR1 LGHNA and CDR2 YNFKEQ. CDR3 region: CASSLGLAGYTGELFF. In DNA, the CDR3 is TGTGCCAGCAGCCTTGGACTAGCGGGGTACACCGGGGAGCTGTTTTTT.

The chain is built from TRBV2 and TRBJ2-5; 7 positions agree with TRBD2. V gave up 6 bases and J gave up 5 bases; unmatched junction bases: 0. In germline, CDR1 is SNHLY, CDR2 FYNNEI. The CDR3 consists of 11 residues. The CDR3 coding sequence is TGTGCCAGCAGGGGGGGGGAGACCCAGTACTTC. Translated: CASRGGETQYF.

The chain uses TRBV29-1 and TRBJ2-5, with D possibly TRBD1 on 6 matching bases. Deletions cut 5 bases from V and 2 bases from J, with 9 bases between. The germline CDR1 and CDR2 sequences are SQVTM and ANQGSEA. The CDR3 consists of 12 residues. CDR3 bases: TGCAGCGTTCCACAGGGACAAGAGACCCAGTACTTC. Translating gives CSVPQGQETQYF.

The genes are TRBV19 and TRBJ2-6; TRBD1 matches at 10 bases. The CDR3 is made up of 15 amino acids. Germline CDR1 LNHDA, CDR2 SQIVND (reference sequence). V lost 8 bases and J lost 4; bases outside the gene matches: 5. The CDR3 region has the DNA TGTGCCAGTTCCCGACAGGGGGCCGGGGCCAACGTCCTGACTTTC. This encodes CASSRQGAGANVLTF.

The chain uses TRBV7-9 and TRBJ1-1; D ambiguous. In germline, CDR1 is SEHNR, CDR2 FQNEAQ (reference sequence). Trimming left V 5 bases short and J 5 bases short, with 6 bases between. The CDR3 spans 11 residues. The CDR3 sequence is CASSPRTEAFF. The CDR3 nucleotides are TGTGCCAGCAGCCCCAGGACTGAAGCTTTCTTT.

The chain has TRBV14 and TRBJ1-1; no clear D gene. Trimming took off 1 base at V and 1 base at J, with 7 bases between the two ends. The CDR3 consists of 14 residues. Germline values: CDR1 SGHDN, CDR2 FVKESK. This CDR3 reads CASSQVGGNTEAFF. CDR3 bases: TGTGCCAGCAGCCAAGTTGGAGGGAACACTGAAGCTTTCTTT.

The CDR3 sequence is CASSRTGNGAQETQYF. CDR3 bases: TGCGCCAGCAGCCGAACAGGGAATGGGGCCCAAGAGACCCAGTACTTC. This chain uses TRBV5-1 with TRBJ2-5; maybe TRBD1 (6 bases). The germline CDR1 and CDR2 sequences are SGHRS and YFSETQ. Trimming cost V 4 bases and J 1 base, with 17 bases left between them. CDR3 length: 16 residues. The full variable domain, rest sourced from reference TRBV5-1 and TRBJ2-5, is KAGVTQTPRYLIKTRGQQVTLSCSPISGHRSVSWYQQTPGQGLQFLFEYFSETQRNKGNFPGRFSGRQFSNSRSEMNVSTLELGDSALYLCASSRTGNGAQETQYFGPGTRLLVL.

This rearrangement joins TRBV5-1 to TRBJ2-7; 7 positions agree with TRBD1. Germline trimming cut 2 bases from V and 3 bases from J; bases unmatched to any gene: 8. This CDR3 has 15 residues. Per the germline V gene, CDR1 is SGHRS and CDR2 is YFSETQ. The CDR3 loop reads CASSLRDSPDYEQYF. CDR3 nucleotide sequence: TGCGCCAGCAGCTTAAGGGACAGCCCCGACTACGAGCAGTACTTC.

The chain is built from TRBV11-3 and TRBJ1-2, with TRBD1 matching 8 bases. The CDR3 loop spans 13 amino acids. Germline V gene sequence: CDR1 SGHNT, CDR2 YENEEA. Trimming took 5 bases from V and 8 from J; bases not matched to a gene: 7. The CDR3 is CASSLTRGLGYTF. CDR3 DNA sequence: TGTGCCAGCAGCCTCACCAGGGGGCTCGGCTACACCTTC.

This clone was found once. This rearrangement joins TRBV6-5 to TRBJ1-2; possible D gene TRBD1, 6 bases. Germline V lookup: CDR1 MNHEY, CDR2 SVGAGI. V was trimmed by 2 bases and J by 6 bases, leaving 13 bases between them. CDR3 length: 14 residues. CDR3 loop: CASSYRNRDNGYTF. CDR3 coding DNA: TGTGCCAGCAGTTACCGGAACAGGGACAATGGCTACACCTTC.

V and J are TRBV5-1 and TRBJ2-6; no definite D call. CDR3 length: 18 amino acids. Germline loops: CDR1 SGHRS, CDR2 YFSETQ. V gave up 0 bases and J gave up 1 base, with 14 bases separating them. CDR3 bases: TGCGCCAGCAGCTTGGGGGGTTGGGCCAGATCTGGGGCCAACGTCCTGACTTTC. It codes for CASSLGGWARSGANVLTF.

The rearrangement links TRBV11-2 to TRBJ1-6, with D possibly matching TRBD1 (6 bases). The CDR3 has 14 residues. The V end was cut by 5 bases, the J end by 8 bases, with 13 bases between. Germline loops: CDR1 SGHAT, CDR2 FQNNGV. The DNA of the CDR3 is TGTGCCAGCAGCCCCACAGGGCGGGATTCACCCCTCCACTTT. Amino acid sequence: CASSPTGRDSPLHF.

This clone was detected once. The chain carries TRBV7-4 and TRBJ1-2; D might be TRBD1 (6 bases). V was trimmed by 3 bases and J by 4 bases, leaving 30 bases between them. The CDR3 spans 20 residues. CDR1 is SGHVT and CDR2 is SQSDAQ in the germline V gene. CDR3 in amino acids: CASSFTGDRLKRCVGYGYTF. In DNA, the CDR3 is TGTGCCAGCAGCTTCACGGGCGACAGGTTAAAGAGGTGTGTGGGCTATGGCTACACCTTC.

Note on this clone: At one of its ends the junction is not consistent with the germline gene, which may arise from a read error. The V and J genes are TRBV18 and TRBJ2-5, with TRBD1 identical over 9 bases. The CDR3 is made up of 15 amino acids. From germline, CDR1 is KGHSH and CDR2 LQKENI. The CDR3 DNA reads TGTGCCAGCTCCCCACAGGGGGCGCATGGGGAGACCCAGTACTTC. Residues: CASSPQGAHGETQYF.

This clone was seen a handful of times. The V and J genes are TRBV7-9 and TRBJ1-1; D remains unclear. Per germline, CDR1 SEHNR and CDR2 FQNEAQ (reference sequence). The CDR3 runs 13 residues. V gave up 2 bases and J gave up 5 bases, with 9 bases separating them. CDR3 loop: CASSLSQLTEAFF. The DNA for the CDR3 is TGTGCCAGCAGCTTAAGTCAATTGACTGAAGCTTTCTTT.

This clone was recorded only once. V and J are TRBV7-9 and TRBJ2-7; tentatively, D is TRBD2 (6 bases). Germline assignment: CDR1 SEHNR and CDR2 FQNEAQ (reference sequence). The V and J ends lost 8 bases and 1 base respectively, with 18 bases between them. CDR3 size: 15 residues. The CDR3 reads CASGRTTSGSYEQYF. DNA of the CDR3: TGTGCCAGCGGGCGAACGACTAGTGGGTCCTACGAGCAGTACTTC.

Comment on this clone: This sample also contains other DNA sequences that code for the same CDR3. The chain joins TRBV18 to TRBJ2-3; D remains ambiguous. Trimming cost V 2 bases and J 3 bases, with 3 bases left between them. Germline loops: CDR1 KGHSH, CDR2 LQKENI. The CDR3 runs to 12 residues. CDR3 loop: CASSPGTDTQYF. The CDR3 coding sequence is TGTGCCAGCTCACCAGGTACAGATACGCAGTATTTT.

The chain couples TRBV11-2 to TRBJ1-2; no firm D call. Per the germline V gene, CDR1 is SGHAT and CDR2 is FQNNGV. This CDR3 is 12 amino acids long. Trimming removed 2 bases at V and 8 bases at J, with 9 bases between. The CDR3 region is CASSLQHEGYTF. The CDR3 region has the DNA TGTGCCAGCAGCTTACAACACGAGGGCTACACCTTC.

The gene calls are TRBV4-2 and TRBJ2-7; TRBD2 agrees at 8 bases. The V and J ends lost 2 bases and 0 bases, in that order; junction bases with no gene match: 3. CDR3 length equals 15 residues. Germline CDR1 and CDR2: LGHNA and YNFKEQ. The CDR3 DNA is TGTGCCAGCAGCCAACAAGGGACTAGCTCCTACGAGCAGTACTTC. As protein: CASSQQGTSSYEQYF.

V and J are TRBV28 and TRBJ1-4; D is uncertain. The germline V gene encodes CDR1 MDHEN and CDR2 SYDVKM. This CDR3 contains 15 residues. The V and J ends lost 1 base and 6 bases respectively, with 12 bases between them. This CDR3 is CASSLSTLGHEKLFF. DNA of the CDR3: TGTGCCAGCAGTTTATCGACCCTCGGGCATGAAAAACTGTTTTTT.